This TCR beta chain was identified in a study of beta chain features in type 1 diabetes. On the study more broadly: Sorted cells, some 110 million in number, were examined across all samples.

Study-wide findings and caveats: VDJ junctions in type 1 diabetes patients carried more deletions and fewer insertions. Among all four CD4+ subsets, Type 1 diabetes patients had TCRB CDR3s that were moderately but significantly shorter.

This CDR3 comprises 12 residues. CDR1 is GTSNPN, CDR2 SVGIG, per germline (reference sequence). Expressed TCRB transcripts were sequenced because the isolated RNA had all been reverse transcribed beforehand. Sequenced by immunoSEQ multiplex PCR; TCRdb stores in-frame clones only, minus some. The sample consists of some 290,000 clones, roughly an eighth of them appearing once. Worth noting for this clone: No antigen is known for it. An end of the junction differs from the germline gene, which may be a read error.

Sequencing used naive CD4+ T cells from blood. The chain couples TRBV30 to TRBJ2-7, with TRBD2 matching over 7 bases. The sequence came from a man aged 25 to 40 with type 1 diabetes. The CDR3 sequence: CASGEGAGTLLF. The DNA for the CDR3 is TGTGCCTCGGGGGAGGGAGCGGGAACTTTATTATTC.